One sample yielded the 19 T cell receptor beta chains listed below, sequenced in a study of blood T cell repertoires in COVID-19 (dated by TCRdb to the early 2020s). The library was prepared using the immunoSEQ multiplex PCR assay. TCRdb retrieved this table from immuneACCESS and kept in-frame rearrangements only. Not all clones are present; in checked studies, unresolved V genes account for under half, and no reason is known for the remainder. Present in this sample are under 200,000 clones, roughly 81% of which were seen just once. Clones ranked in the top ten supply less than 3% of the sample. Sequences were obtained from peripheral blood. The source is an elderly woman with COVID-19, enrolled during active disease.

The chain is built from TRBV27 and TRBJ1-6; 9 bases agree with TRBD1. The CDR3 runs to 16 residues. V dropped 5 bases and J dropped 1; count of bases not matched to a gene: 3. Germline CDR1 is MNHEY and CDR2 is SMNVEV (reference sequence). This CDR3 reads CASSRTGASYNSPLHF. The CDR3 region has the DNA TGTGCCAGCAGTCGGACAGGGGCATCCTATAATTCACCCCTCCACTTT.

This rearrangement joins TRBV29-1 to TRBJ1-1; 10 bases agree with TRBD1. CDR1 and CDR2 (germline): SQVTM, ANQGSEA. With V trimmed by 7 bases and J by 2 bases, 10 bases remained unmatched. The CDR3 loop spans 15 amino acids. The CDR3 nucleotides are TGCAGCGCAAGACAGGGGGCGGACCTAAACACTGAAGCTTTCTTT. Protein sequence: CSARQGADLNTEAFF.

The chain recombines TRBV5-1 with TRBJ2-7, with D possibly TRBD1 on 5 matching bases. Between the trimmed V and J ends, which lost 0 bases and 6 bases, there was a span of 16 bases. The CDR3 covers 15 residues. CDR1 and CDR2 from the germline V gene are SGHRS and YFSETQ. CDR3 amino acids: CASSLAQGWGLEQYF. Here the CDR3 DNA reads TGCGCCAGCAGCTTGGCTCAGGGATGGGGTCTCGAGCAGTACTTC.

The V call is TRBV7-8, the J call TRBJ2-5; 7 bases line up with TRBD2. With V trimmed by 5 bases and J by 5 bases, 11 bases remained unmatched. Germline CDR1 and CDR2: SGHVS and FQNEAQ. This CDR3 is built from 15 residues. CDR3 protein: CASSRGDGRGETQYF. The CDR3 region has the DNA TGTGCCAGCAGCCGAGGGGATGGGCGGGGGGAGACCCAGTACTTC.

V gene TRBV10-3 combines with J gene TRBJ1-2, with 9 bases matching TRBD1. Trimming took 7 bases from V and 8 from J; bases not matched to a gene: 8. The V gene's germline CDR1 is ENHRY and CDR2 SYGVKD. CDR3 length: 13 amino acids. In DNA form, the CDR3 reads TGTGCCATCACCCCGGGACAGGGTAGCGGCTACACCTTC. Translating gives CAITPGQGSGYTF.

The chain joins TRBV19 to TRBJ1-5, with 7 bases identical to TRBD1. Per the germline V gene, CDR1 is LNHDA and CDR2 is SQIVND (reference sequence). V gave up 6 bases and J gave up 2 bases; unmatched junction bases: 10. This CDR3 spans 16 amino acids. The CDR3 protein is CASRDDRALGNQPQHF. The CDR3 DNA follows: TGTGCCAGTAGGGATGACAGGGCCCTGGGCAATCAGCCCCAGCATTTT.

The rearrangement joins TRBV10-3 to TRBJ1-5; D gene uncertain. V was pared by 3 bases and J by 4 bases, with 7 bases between. This CDR3 has 13 residues. Germline assignment: CDR1 ENHRY and CDR2 SYGVKD. In nucleotides, the CDR3 is TGTGCCATCAGTGAAGCGGGGAATCAGCCCCAGCATTTT. Residues: CAISEAGNQPQHF.

To note about this clone: The junction departs from germline at one end; a sequencing error may be responsible. The chain links TRBV18 to TRBJ2-3; TRBD2 aligns across 10 bases. The germline gives CDR1 KGHSH, CDR2 LQKENI. The CDR3 length is 11 residues. For the CDR3, the DNA is TGTGCCAGCTCACTTACCGGGACTAGCGTCTTT. Encoded protein: CASSLTGTSVF.

This chain joins TRBV7-3 and TRBJ1-1, with unresolved D. Germline-derived CDR1 and CDR2 are SGHTA and FQGTGA. V lost 4 bases and J 5 bases, leaving 14 bases between the germline ends. The length of the CDR3 is 14 residues. The CDR3 region has the DNA TGTGCCAGCAGCTCCGGACTCGGGCGGACTGAAGCTTTCTTT. Translated, it gives CASSSGLGRTEAFF.

The chain carries TRBV6-1 and TRBJ1-5, with 12 bases matching TRBD1. The junction had 10 bases not matched to a gene; V was cut back by 1 base and J by 6 bases. CDR3 size: 18 residues. Germline V lookup: CDR1 MNHNS, CDR2 SASEGT. CDR3 amino acids: CASSEGWGQGALGQPQHF. CDR3 nucleotide sequence: TGTGCCAGCAGTGAAGGCTGGGGACAGGGGGCCCTTGGTCAGCCCCAGCATTTT.

The genes are TRBV5-6 and TRBJ1-2; the match to TRBD1 covers 7 bases. The CDR3 contains 14 residues. Germline V CDR1 and CDR2: SGHDT, YYEEEE. V dropped 4 bases and J dropped 4; count of bases not matched to a gene: 7. In nucleotides, the CDR3 is TGTGCCAGCAGCCCGGGGGCAGGGGGCTATGGCTACACCTTC. The encoded protein is CASSPGAGGYGYTF.

The rearrangement uses TRBV7-2 and TRBJ2-3, with TRBD2 identical over 11 bases. This CDR3 region has 15 residues. Trimming at V came to 2 bases and at J to 9 bases, leaving 7 bases not matched to a gene. Germline V gene lookup returns CDR1 SGHTA and CDR2 FQGNSA. CDR3 DNA sequence: TGTGCCAGCAGCTTACTTAGCGGGGGGGCCGGGACGCAGTATTTT. Translation gives CASSLLSGGAGTQYF.

This clone was recorded only once. Other DNA sequences in this specimen translate into the identical CDR3. The chain combines TRBV12-3 or TRBV12-4 with TRBJ1-4; D might be TRBD1 (6 bases). This CDR3 comprises 13 residues. Deletions cut 6 bases from V and 8 bases from J, with 13 bases between. The CDR3 DNA reads as TGTGCCAGCAGCCCGGGACAAGGAGAAAAACTGTTTTTT. Translating it yields CASSPGQGEKLFF.

This chain uses TRBV19 with TRBJ1-2, with a tentative D call TRBD1 (5 bases). In germline, CDR1 is LNHDA, CDR2 SQIVND (reference sequence). Trimming took off 1 base at V and 0 bases at J, with 12 bases between the two ends. The length of the CDR3 is 16 residues. The CDR3 nucleotides read TGTGCCAGTAGTATAGGGTCGGGACTTCCTAACTATGGCTACACCTTC. This gives the protein CASSIGSGLPNYGYTF.

The chain recombines TRBV18 with TRBJ2-7; D unclear. CDR3 length equals 13 residues. Germline V gene sequence: CDR1 KGHSH, CDR2 LQKENI. The V gene lost 4 bases and the J gene lost 0 bases, with 7 bases spanning the gap. The CDR3 region has the DNA TGTGCCAGCTCACTCACGAGCTCCTACGAGCAGTACTTC. This codes for CASSLTSSYEQYF.

J is TRBJ1-2 and V is TRBV29-1; 8 bases match TRBD1. Germline V gene sequence: CDR1 SQVTM, CDR2 ANQGSEA. V dropped 8 bases and J dropped 4; count of bases not matched to a gene: 6. The CDR3 length is 12 residues. The CDR3 protein is CSTDRASYGYTF. The CDR3 DNA follows: TGCAGCACGGACAGGGCGAGCTATGGCTACACCTTC.

V gene TRBV7-3 combines with J gene TRBJ2-7; tentatively, D is TRBD2 (5 bases). The V end lost 4 bases, the J end lost 3 bases, and 10 bases lay between the germline ends. The CDR3 is 13 amino acids. CDR1 is SGHTA and CDR2 is FQGTGA in the germline V gene. The CDR3 region has the DNA TGTGCCAGCAGCTCCTCTCGGGGCTACGAGCAGTACTTC. This codes for CASSSSRGYEQYF.

This chain joins TRBV28 and TRBJ2-1; D is perhaps TRBD2 (5 bases). CDR1 is MDHEN, CDR2 SYDVKM, per germline. The CDR3 spans 12 residues. With 6 bases removed from V and 3 bases from J, the gap between germline ends came to 6 bases. The CDR3, as DNA: TGTGCCAGCAGAGGGAGCTACAATGAGCAGTTCTTC. It specifies CASRGSYNEQFF.

The V call is TRBV19, the J call TRBJ2-3, with TRBD1 matching 10 bases. The CDR3 has 15 residues. J lost 3 bases, V lost 10 bases, and 10 bases had no gene match. Per the germline V gene, CDR1 is LNHDA and CDR2 is SQIVND (reference sequence). The CDR3 coding sequence is TGTGCCACCCACCGCCGGGACAGGGGTACAGATACGCAGTATTTT. This codes for CATHRRDRGTDTQYF.